The present entry profiles one T cell receptor beta chain with its context. Its antigen is undetermined. CDR3 regions were amplified by Arm-PCR using iRepertoire HTBI primers to build TCR beta libraries. Source study methods: Across the samples, identification revealed 55 to 80 TRBV and roughly 13 TRBJ segments. TCRdb fed the multiplex PCR reads into MiXCR, producing one record per CDR3 protein. These V and J calls are TCRdb output, not the study's own analysis. The sample shows about 340,000 distinct CDR3 sequences, roughly a fifth of them seen only once. Time point: persistent/refractory GD, antithyroid drugs over 5 years with positive TRAb. Researchers made the TCR library from RNA that was extracted from PBMCs. Nine-milliliter peripheral blood samples went into EDTA tubes. Germline CDR1 is SEHNR and CDR2 is FQNEAQ (reference sequence). The CDR3 loop spans 20 amino acids. The J segment lost 1 base and the V segment lost 1 base, leaving 17 bases of the junction unmatched.

These data belong to a study of regulatory T cells in long-lasting Graves disease. Whole-study results and caveats: Newly diagnosed patients shared around 910 public clonotypes; persistent patients shared 2,500 to 3,000. Persistent Graves' patients showed a TCR diversity that was lower than that of newly diagnosed ones.

The sequence came from a female donor with Graves disease. This rearrangement joins TRBV7-9 to TRBJ1-1; 8 bases fit TRBD1. This sample comprised peripheral blood mononuclear cells (PBMCs), obtained when the disease was refractory, from a patient treated with antithyroid drugs. CDR3: CASSLGETGAYRRRNTEAFF. The CDR3 DNA follows: TGTGCCAGCAGCTTAGGGGAGACAGGGGCGTACCGTCGAAGGAACACTGAAGCTTTCTTT.